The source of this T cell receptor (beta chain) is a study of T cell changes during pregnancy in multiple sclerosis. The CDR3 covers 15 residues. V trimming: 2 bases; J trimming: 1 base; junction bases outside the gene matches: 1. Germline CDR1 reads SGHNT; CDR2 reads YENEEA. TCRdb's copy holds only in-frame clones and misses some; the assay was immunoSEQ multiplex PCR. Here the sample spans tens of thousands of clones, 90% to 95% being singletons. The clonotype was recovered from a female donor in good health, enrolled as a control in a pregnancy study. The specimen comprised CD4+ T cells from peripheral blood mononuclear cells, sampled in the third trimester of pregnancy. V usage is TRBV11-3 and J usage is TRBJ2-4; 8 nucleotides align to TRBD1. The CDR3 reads CASSLSGGAKNIQYF. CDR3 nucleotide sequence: TGTGCCAGCAGCTTATCAGGGGGCGCCAAAAACATTCAGTACTTC.